These 32 T cell receptor beta chains were sequenced from one sample in a study of neurological immune-mediated disorders. TCRdb used MiXCR to reprocess the 5' RACE reads, holding one entry per CDR3 protein. The sample lists about 38,000 distinct CDR3 sequences, about 7% occurring once. Sequencing was done on a sample of CD4+ T cells from blood. These receptors all stem from a man aged 50-60 years in good health.

At least ten counts were recorded for this clonotype. The chain has TRBV11-2 and TRBJ2-1; the match to TRBD2 covers 9 bases. The CDR3 extends over 17 amino acids. Germline assignment: CDR1 SGHAT and CDR2 FQNNGV. The trim removed 1 base at V and 8 bases at J, leaving 12 bases unmatched. CDR3 nucleotides: TGTGCCAGCAGCTTAGGAGCTAGCGGGGTCCCTAGCTATGAGCAGTTCTTC. Translation gives CASSLGASGVPSYEQFF.

This clonotype has ten or more counts. J is TRBJ2-3 and V is TRBV5-1, with unresolved D. The V end lost 0 bases, the J end lost 1 base, and 6 bases lay between the germline ends. Germline V gives CDR1 SGHRS, CDR2 YFSETQ. This CDR3 has 14 residues. CDR3 DNA sequence: TGCGCCAGCAGCTTGGTCCGGGGCACAGATACGCAGTATTTT. This translates into CASSLVRGTDTQYF.

This clonotype was detected many times. The chain links TRBV6-2 or TRBV6-3 to TRBJ2-3; the D gene is possibly TRBD2 (5 bases). This CDR3 contains 15 residues. Germline-derived CDR1 and CDR2 are MNHEY and SVGEGT. The V end lost 5 bases, the J end lost 0 bases, and 12 bases lay between the germline ends. In DNA, the CDR3 is TGTGCCAGCAGTCCCTGGCGGGCAAGCACAGATACGCAGTATTTT. Translated, it gives CASSPWRASTDTQYF.

Many counts were recorded for this clonotype. The V and J genes are TRBV12-3 or TRBV12-4 and TRBJ2-2, with 8 bases fitting TRBD2. Germline trimming cut 3 bases from V and 1 base from J; bases unmatched to any gene: 4. The CDR3 runs to 16 residues. This CDR3 reads CASSFGGRLNTGELFF. The CDR3 DNA sequence: TGTGCCAGCAGTTTCGGCGGGAGGCTGAACACCGGGGAGCTGTTTTTT.

This clonotype was observed at least ten times. CDR3 residues: CASSSQGDPAGYF. In nucleotides, the CDR3 is TGCGCCAGCAGCTCGCAGGGGGACCCGGCCGGGTACTTC. The chain combines TRBV5-1 with TRBJ2-5; 7 bases are shared with TRBD1. The CDR3 is made up of 13 amino acids. Germline loops: CDR1 SGHRS, CDR2 YFSETQ. Trimming cost V 3 bases and J 13 bases; bases outside gene matches: 12.

In this sample, this clonotype turned up many times. This chain uses TRBV20-1 with TRBJ1-2; no clear D. The germline V and J ends were trimmed by 7 bases and 5 bases, with 11 bases remaining between them. The CDR3 covers 11 residues. Germline values: CDR1 DFQATT, CDR2 SNEGSKA (reference sequence). The CDR3 protein is CSVEWWYGYTF. Here the CDR3 DNA reads TGCAGTGTAGAGTGGTGGTATGGCTACACCTTC.

This clonotype was counted at least ten times. This chain connects TRBV7-2 to TRBJ2-3; D unresolved. The CDR3 is made up of 15 amino acids. Germline-derived CDR1 and CDR2 are SGHTA and FQGNSA. Trimming took 2 bases from V and 2 from J, leaving 11 bases between them. The CDR3 region has the DNA TGTGCCAGCAGCTTAACATTAACTGACACAGATACGCAGTATTTT. Amino acid sequence: CASSLTLTDTDTQYF.

This clonotype was found many times. This chain uses TRBV5-1 with TRBJ2-7; D is undetermined. Germline loops: CDR1 SGHRS, CDR2 YFSETQ. The CDR3 is made up of 14 amino acids. Trimming left V 3 bases short and J 6 bases short, with 16 bases between. The CDR3 here is CASSSLYDSGEQYF. CDR3 DNA: TGCGCCAGCAGCTCCCTTTACGATTCGGGCGAGCAGTACTTC.

This clonotype was detected many times. V usage is TRBV4-2 and J usage is TRBJ2-2, with a tentative D call TRBD2 (6 bases). The CDR3 is 17 amino acids. V lost 4 bases to trimming and J lost 1 base, with 16 bases between them. From germline, CDR1 is LGHNA and CDR2 YNFKEQ. The CDR3 nucleotides read TGTGCCAGCAGCCGACGCCGGGACTTCCTGAACACCGGGGAGCTGTTTTTT. The encoded protein is CASSRRRDFLNTGELFF.

This clonotype occurred many times. V is TRBV20-1 and J is TRBJ2-7; perhaps D is TRBD1 or TRBD2 (5 bases each). Deletions cut 3 bases from V and 1 base from J, with 19 bases between. CDR3 length: 16 amino acids. CDR1 and CDR2 (germline): DFQATT, SNEGSKA (reference sequence). DNA for the CDR3: TGCAGTGCTAGGGAATACAGGAGGAAGAATTCCTACGAGCAGTACTTC. Translated: CSAREYRRKNSYEQYF.

In its sample, this clonotype was seen many times. This chain connects TRBV20-1 to TRBJ1-5; D may be TRBD1 (5 bases). Trimming took off 3 bases at V and 2 bases at J, with 11 bases between the two ends. CDR1 and CDR2 (germline): DFQATT, SNEGSKA (reference sequence). The CDR3 runs to 14 residues. The CDR3 reads CSASRGNGNQPQHF. DNA for the CDR3: TGCAGTGCTAGTCGGGGGAATGGCAATCAGCCCCAGCATTTT.

This clonotype came up many times. V usage is TRBV7-2 and J usage is TRBJ2-5; 8 bases align to TRBD2. CDR3 length: 14 amino acids. J was trimmed by 4 bases and V by 6 bases; bases with no gene match: 7. Germline CDR1 and CDR2: SGHTA and FQGNSA. The CDR3 here is CASRSGSLLETQYF. Here the CDR3 DNA reads TGTGCCAGCAGAAGCGGGAGTCTCCTAGAGACCCAGTACTTC.

The table lists this clonotype with many counts. V and J are TRBV6-5 and TRBJ2-7, with 7 bases lining up with TRBD2. The CDR3 consists of 16 residues. V was clipped by 2 bases and J by 2 bases; unmatched bases: 9. Germline V gene sequence: CDR1 MNHEY, CDR2 SVGAGI. The CDR3 coding sequence is TGTGCCAGCAGTTACCTGCCGGGGAGGGAGGCCTACGAGCAGTACTTC. It encodes CASSYLPGREAYEQYF.

This clonotype was found many times. CDR3 in amino acids: CASSPYEATGELFF. The CDR3 nucleotides read TGTGCCAGCTCACCATACGAAGCCACCGGGGAGCTGTTTTTT. This chain uses TRBV18 with TRBJ2-2; D is unresolved. CDR1 is KGHSH and CDR2 is LQKENI in the germline V gene. CDR3 size: 14 residues. V was cut by 2 bases and J by 4 bases, with 8 bases left in between.

The chain combines TRBV28 with TRBJ2-7, with D unresolved. The V gene's germline CDR1 is MDHEN and CDR2 SYDVKM. The CDR3 is made up of 14 amino acids. Trimming shortened V by 7 bases and J by 7 bases, and 20 bases separated the two germline ends. Here the CDR3 reads CASTKAGQQREQYF. The CDR3 DNA reads TGTGCCAGCACCAAAGCCGGGCAACAAAGGGAGCAGTACTTC.

This clonotype was recorded at least ten times. The chain uses TRBV20-1 and TRBJ2-5; TRBD2 is a possible D gene (5 bases). Germline V gives CDR1 DFQATT, CDR2 SNEGSKA (reference sequence). The CDR3 has 13 residues. Trimming stripped 4 bases from V and 6 bases from J, with 15 bases between. This CDR3 is CSAITGNEQTQYF. The CDR3 DNA reads as TGCAGTGCTATAACCGGGAATGAGCAGACCCAGTACTTC.

This clonotype was seen ten or more times. The genes are TRBV5-1 and TRBJ2-7; TRBD2 matches 7 bases. Per the germline V gene, CDR1 is SGHRS and CDR2 is YFSETQ. The V and J ends lost 5 bases and 3 bases, in that order; junction bases with no gene match: 11. The CDR3 length is 15 residues. DNA for the CDR3: TGCGCCAGCAGTCCTCCGGGGACTACCCGCTACGAGCAGTACTTC. This sequence encodes CASSPPGTTRYEQYF.

By share, this clonotype ranks as medium-sized. This rearrangement joins TRBV29-1 to TRBJ2-7, with 8 nucleotides matching TRBD2. The junction had 14 bases not matched to a gene; V was cut back by 2 bases and J by 5 bases. Germline V gives CDR1 SQVTM, CDR2 ANQGSEA. The CDR3 spans 16 residues. The CDR3 DNA follows: TGCAGCGTTGAATCCGCGGGAGGAAGGTATGGTGACGAGCAGTACTTC. It codes for CSVESAGGRYGDEQYF.

This clonotype was recorded many times. One end of the junction varies from germline; a read error may be responsible. V usage is TRBV7-2 and J usage is TRBJ2-3; perhaps TRBD2 as D (5 bases). The V gene's germline CDR1 is SGHTA and CDR2 FQGNSA. The CDR3 covers 14 residues. CDR3 amino acids: CASSPPPSRDTQYF. Written as DNA, the CDR3 is TGTGCCAGCAGCCCACCCCCTAGCAGAGATACGCAGTATTTT.

The sample holds many counts of this clonotype. Here the CDR3 DNA reads TGCAGTGCACGGACTAGCAGGTACACAGATACGCAGTATTTT. Encoded protein: CSARTSRYTDTQYF. The rearrangement links TRBV20-1 to TRBJ2-3, with TRBD2 matching 8 bases. Per the germline V gene, CDR1 is DFQATT and CDR2 is SNEGSKA (reference sequence). The length of the CDR3 is 14 residues. Losses at the gene ends were 6 bases for V and 2 bases for J; bases not matched to a gene: 7.

This clonotype was counted at least ten times. This chain links TRBV29-1 with TRBJ2-3, with no clear D. The V end lost 4 bases, the J end lost 2 bases, and 10 bases lay between the germline ends. Germline V gene sequence: CDR1 SQVTM, CDR2 ANQGSEA. CDR3 size: 13 residues. Here the CDR3 reads CSVAGKITDTQYF. Written as DNA, the CDR3 is TGCAGCGTTGCTGGGAAAATCACAGATACGCAGTATTTT.

This clonotype was seen a handful of times. This sequence joins TRBV4-3 and TRBJ2-7; 9 nucleotides align to TRBD2. The CDR3 extends over 16 amino acids. The germline V gene encodes CDR1 LGHNA and CDR2 YSLEER. Losses at the gene ends were 1 base for V and 4 bases for J; bases not matched to a gene: 8. CDR3 sequence: CASSQGRAGGPYEQYF. CDR3 bases: TGCGCCAGCAGCCAAGGCCGGGCGGGAGGGCCTTACGAGCAGTACTTC.

This clonotype appeared many times. The V call is TRBV25-1, the J call TRBJ2-1; 11 bases align to TRBD2. V lost 3 bases, J lost 8 bases, and 6 bases stayed unmatched. Germline V CDR1 and CDR2: MGHDK, SYGVNS. This CDR3 has 15 amino acids. The CDR3 bases are TGTGCCAGCAGTGATCTCACTAGCGGGAGCCATGAGCAGTTCTTC. Amino acids: CASSDLTSGSHEQFF.

This clonotype was counted many times. The rearrangement links TRBV29-1 to TRBJ2-7; possibly TRBD2 for D (5 bases). The V and J ends lost 0 bases and 6 bases respectively, with 12 bases between them. CDR3 size: 13 residues. In germline, CDR1 is SQVTM, CDR2 ANQGSEA. CDR3 sequence: CSVEDFEGGEQYF. CDR3 sequence (DNA): TGCAGCGTTGAAGATTTCGAGGGCGGCGAGCAGTACTTC.

This clonotype has a count of ten or more. The chain recombines TRBV7-7 with TRBJ2-7; D tentatively reads TRBD1 or TRBD2 (7 bases each). CDR1 is SSHAT, CDR2 FNYEAQ, per germline (reference sequence). V was pared by 11 bases and J by 1 base, with 15 bases between. The CDR3 is 13 amino acids. CDR3 residues: CAPGGGLSYEQYF. CDR3 coding DNA: TGTGCCCCAGGGGGGGGCCTATCCTACGAGCAGTACTTC.

This clonotype has ten or more counts. The rearrangement joins TRBV7-3 to TRBJ2-1, with 14 bases lining up with TRBD2. Trimming at V came to 4 bases and at J to 4 bases, leaving 6 bases not matched to a gene. The CDR3 runs 17 residues. CDR1 SGHTA and CDR2 FQGTGA come from the germline V gene. The CDR3 protein is CASSWGTSGRAYNEQFF. The CDR3 nucleotides read TGTGCCAGCAGCTGGGGGACTAGCGGGAGAGCGTACAATGAGCAGTTCTTC.

This clonotype was recorded at least ten times. This chain connects TRBV6-6 to TRBJ2-3; D call uncertain. V lost 5 bases, J lost 1 base, and 16 bases lay in between. The CDR3 is made up of 16 amino acids. Germline CDR1 and CDR2: MNHNY and SVGAGI (reference sequence). CDR3 loop: CASSAVGGRGTDTQYF. The CDR3 DNA reads TGTGCCAGCAGTGCCGTCGGCGGCCGTGGCACAGATACGCAGTATTTT.

Ten or more counts support this clonotype. The chain has TRBV7-2 and TRBJ2-7, with 7 bases aligning to TRBD2. This CDR3 contains 15 residues. J lost 2 bases, V lost 5 bases, and 9 bases had no gene match. The germline gives CDR1 SGHTA, CDR2 FQGNSA. In nucleotides, the CDR3 is TGTGCCAGCAGCCCTGGGGGGAGGGCTACCTACGAGCAGTACTTC. Translated: CASSPGGRATYEQYF.

This clonotype ranks as medium-sized. The chain has TRBV5-1 and TRBJ2-7; TRBD2 aligns across 7 bases. This CDR3 has 12 amino acids. Germline V gives CDR1 SGHRS, CDR2 YFSETQ. V was pared by 4 bases and J by 5 bases, with 3 bases of the junction left unmatched. The chain's CDR3 is CASSPGGHEQYF. DNA for the CDR3: TGCGCCAGCAGCCCGGGAGGACACGAGCAGTACTTC.

This clonotype was seen ten or more times. The CDR3 DNA sequence: TGTGCCAGCAGCGGCCAGAGGCCCCGCTACAATGAGCAGTTCTTC. Protein: CASSGQRPRYNEQFF. This chain links TRBV28 with TRBJ2-1; D is unclear. The CDR3 runs 15 residues. Germline-derived CDR1 and CDR2 are MDHEN and SYDVKM. V was shortened by 6 bases and J by 3 bases, with 15 bases between the two germline ends.

This clonotype was observed at least ten times. The chain is built from TRBV20-1 and TRBJ2-1; 7 nucleotides match TRBD2. The CDR3 runs 15 residues. Germline CDR1 is DFQATT and CDR2 is SNEGSKA (reference sequence). The V gene end was trimmed by 3 bases and the J gene end by 5 bases; junction bases not matched to a gene: 10. In DNA form, the CDR3 reads TGCAGTGCTAGTGGTCGTCTAGCGGATAACAATGAGCAGTTCTTC. This gives the protein CSASGRLADNNEQFF.

Ten or more counts support this clonotype. The chain combines TRBV6-1 with TRBJ2-2; D possibly uses TRBD1 or TRBD2 (5 bases each). V shed 4 bases and J shed 6 bases, with 12 bases lying between them. CDR1 MNHNS and CDR2 SASEGT come from the germline V gene. The CDR3 contains 14 residues. The CDR3 region has the DNA TGTGCCAGCAGTGTGGGGGTACCGGCCGGGGAGCTGTTTTTT. Translated, it gives CASSVGVPAGELFF.